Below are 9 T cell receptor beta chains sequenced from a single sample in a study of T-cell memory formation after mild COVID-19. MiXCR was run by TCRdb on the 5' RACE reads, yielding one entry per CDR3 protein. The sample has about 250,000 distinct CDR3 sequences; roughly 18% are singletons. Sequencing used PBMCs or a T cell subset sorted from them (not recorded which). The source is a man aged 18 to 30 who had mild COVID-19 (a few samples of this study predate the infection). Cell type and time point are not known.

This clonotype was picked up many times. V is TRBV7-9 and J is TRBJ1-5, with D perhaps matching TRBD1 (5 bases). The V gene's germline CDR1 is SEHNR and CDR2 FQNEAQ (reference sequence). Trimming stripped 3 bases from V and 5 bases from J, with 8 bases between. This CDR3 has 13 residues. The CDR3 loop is CASSFQGHQPQHF. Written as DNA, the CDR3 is TGTGCCAGCAGCTTCCAGGGCCATCAGCCCCAGCATTTT.

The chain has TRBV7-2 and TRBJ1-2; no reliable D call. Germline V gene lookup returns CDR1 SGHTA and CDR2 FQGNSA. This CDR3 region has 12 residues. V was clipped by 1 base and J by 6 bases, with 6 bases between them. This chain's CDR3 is CASSLGTHGYTF. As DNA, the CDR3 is TGTGCCAGCAGCTTAGGGACCCATGGCTACACCTTC. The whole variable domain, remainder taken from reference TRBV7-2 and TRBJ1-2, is GAGVSQSPSNKVTEKGKDVELRCDPISGHTALYWYRQSLGQGLEFLIYFQGNSAPDKSGLPSDRFSAERTGGSVSTLTIQRTQQEDSAVYLCASSLGTHGYTFGSGTRLTVV.

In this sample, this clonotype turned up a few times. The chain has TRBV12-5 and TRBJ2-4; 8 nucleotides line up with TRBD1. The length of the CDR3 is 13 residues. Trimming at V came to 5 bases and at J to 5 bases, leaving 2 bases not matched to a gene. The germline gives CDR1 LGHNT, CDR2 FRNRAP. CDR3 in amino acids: CASGQGAENIQYF. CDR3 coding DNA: TGTGCTAGTGGTCAGGGGGCGGAAAACATTCAGTACTTC. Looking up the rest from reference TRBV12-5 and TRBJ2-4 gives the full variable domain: DARVTQTPRHKVTEMGQEVTMRCQPILGHNTVFWYRQTMMQGLELLAYFRNRAPLDDSGMPKDRFSAEMPDATLATLKIQPSEPRDSAVYFCASGQGAENIQYFGAGTRLSVL.

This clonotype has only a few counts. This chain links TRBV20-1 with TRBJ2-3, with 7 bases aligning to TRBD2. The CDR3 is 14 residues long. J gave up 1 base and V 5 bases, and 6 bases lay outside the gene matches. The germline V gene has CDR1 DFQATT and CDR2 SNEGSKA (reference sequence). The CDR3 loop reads CSAPGGGGTDTQYF. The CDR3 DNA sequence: TGCAGTGCTCCGGGGGGAGGGGGCACAGATACGCAGTATTTT.

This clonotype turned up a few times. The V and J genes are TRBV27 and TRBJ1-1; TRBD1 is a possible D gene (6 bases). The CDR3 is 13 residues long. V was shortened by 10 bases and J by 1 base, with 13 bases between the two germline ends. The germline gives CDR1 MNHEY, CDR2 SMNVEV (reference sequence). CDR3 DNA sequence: TGTGCCACCGGCTTGGGGGCGAACACTGAAGCTTTCTTT. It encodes CATGLGANTEAFF.

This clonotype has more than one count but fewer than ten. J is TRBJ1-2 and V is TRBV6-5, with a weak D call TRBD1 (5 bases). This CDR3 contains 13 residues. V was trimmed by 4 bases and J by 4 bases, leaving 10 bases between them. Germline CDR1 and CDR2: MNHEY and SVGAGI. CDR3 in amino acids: CASSSGRSYGYTF. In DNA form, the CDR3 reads TGTGCCAGCAGTTCAGGGCGCTCCTATGGCTACACCTTC.

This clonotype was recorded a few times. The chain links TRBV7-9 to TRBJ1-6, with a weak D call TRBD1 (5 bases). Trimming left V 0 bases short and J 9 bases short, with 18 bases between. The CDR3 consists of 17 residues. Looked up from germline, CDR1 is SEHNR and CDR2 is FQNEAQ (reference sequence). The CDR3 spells CASSLALGGGGFSPLHF. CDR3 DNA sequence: TGTGCCAGCAGCTTAGCGCTTGGGGGTGGCGGTTTTTCACCCCTCCACTTT.

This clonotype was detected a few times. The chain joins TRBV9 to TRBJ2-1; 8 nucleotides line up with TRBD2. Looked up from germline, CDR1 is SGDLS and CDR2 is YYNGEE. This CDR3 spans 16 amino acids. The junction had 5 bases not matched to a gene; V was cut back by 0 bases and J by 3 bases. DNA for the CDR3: TGTGCCAGCAGCGTAGGGACGGCGGGGGGCTACAATGAGCAGTTCTTC. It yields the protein CASSVGTAGGYNEQFF.

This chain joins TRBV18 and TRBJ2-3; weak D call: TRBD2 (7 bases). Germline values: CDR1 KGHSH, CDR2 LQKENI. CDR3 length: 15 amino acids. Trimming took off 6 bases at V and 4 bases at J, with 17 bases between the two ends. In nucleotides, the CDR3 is TGTGCCAGCTCCCCTGTAGGGGGGGCCGCAGATACGCAGTATTTT. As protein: CASSPVGGAADTQYF.